The T cell receptor beta chain under discussion was sequenced for a study of beta chain features in type 1 diabetes. The whole isolated RNA underwent reverse transcription, so sequencing captured expressed TCRB transcripts. Profiling relied on immunoSEQ multiplex PCR, and the TCRdb table lists in-frame clones only, not all of them. Of roughly 700,000 clones in the sample, 13% are singletons; the top ten hold 0.02% to 0.025%. General study points: Type 1 diabetes patients had TCRB CDR3s that were shorter (moderately but significantly so) in all four CD4+ subsets.

This clone has a handful of counts. Its matching antigen is unknown. The CDR3 runs to 13 residues. Germline CDR1 and CDR2: GTSNPN and SVGIG (reference sequence). Deletions cut 2 bases from V and 6 bases from J, with 11 bases between. This TCR was sampled from a man younger than 30 with type 1 diabetes. This chain connects TRBV30 to TRBJ1-5, with a weak D call TRBD1 (6 bases). Sequenced material: naive CD4+ T cells from blood. The CDR3 loop is CAWSRGTGQPQHF. Here the CDR3 DNA reads TGTGCCTGGAGTAGGGGGACCGGTCAGCCCCAGCATTTT.